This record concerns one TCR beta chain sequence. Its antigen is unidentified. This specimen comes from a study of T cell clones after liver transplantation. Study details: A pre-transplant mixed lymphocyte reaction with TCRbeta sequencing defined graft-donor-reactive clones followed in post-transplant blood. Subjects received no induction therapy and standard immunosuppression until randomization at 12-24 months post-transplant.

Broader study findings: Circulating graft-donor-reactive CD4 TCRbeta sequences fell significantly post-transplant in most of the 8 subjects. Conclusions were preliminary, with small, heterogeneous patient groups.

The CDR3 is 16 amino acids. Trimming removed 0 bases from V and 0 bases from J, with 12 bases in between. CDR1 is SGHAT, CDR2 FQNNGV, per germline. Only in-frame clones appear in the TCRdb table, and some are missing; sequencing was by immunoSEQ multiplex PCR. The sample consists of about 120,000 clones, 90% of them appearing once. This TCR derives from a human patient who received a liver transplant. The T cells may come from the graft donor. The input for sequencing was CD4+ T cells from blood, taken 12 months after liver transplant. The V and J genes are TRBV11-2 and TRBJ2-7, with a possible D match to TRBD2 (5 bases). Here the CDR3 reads CASSLDPGIFSYEQYF. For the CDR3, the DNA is TGTGCCAGCAGCTTAGACCCCGGGATTTTCTCCTACGAGCAGTACTTC.